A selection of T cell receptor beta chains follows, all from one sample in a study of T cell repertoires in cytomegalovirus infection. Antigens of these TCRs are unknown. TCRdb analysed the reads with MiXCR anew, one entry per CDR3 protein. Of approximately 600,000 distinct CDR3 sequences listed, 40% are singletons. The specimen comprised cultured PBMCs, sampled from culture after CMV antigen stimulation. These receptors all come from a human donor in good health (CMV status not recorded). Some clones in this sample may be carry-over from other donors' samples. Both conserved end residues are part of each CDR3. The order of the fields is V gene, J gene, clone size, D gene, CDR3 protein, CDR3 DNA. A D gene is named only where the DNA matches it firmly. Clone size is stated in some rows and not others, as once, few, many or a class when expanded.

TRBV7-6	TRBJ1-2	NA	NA	CASSSGAGLSGYTF	TGTGCCAGCAGCTCAGGGGCAGGCCTTAGTGGCTACACCTTC
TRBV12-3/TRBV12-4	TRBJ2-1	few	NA	CASEGRAARQFF	TGTGCCAGCGAAGGTCGGGCCGCGCGGCAGTTCTTC
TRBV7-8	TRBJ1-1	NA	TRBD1	CASKDRVEACF	TGTGCCAGCAAGGACAGGGTTGAAGCTTGCTTT
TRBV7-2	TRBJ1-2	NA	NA	CASSPQGYRGYTF	TGTGCCAGCAGCCCGCAGGGGTATCGCGGCTACACCTTC
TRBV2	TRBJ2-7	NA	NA	CASSDRSAGSYEQYF	TGTGCCAGCAGTGACCGGTCGGCCGGATCCTACGAGCAGTACTTC
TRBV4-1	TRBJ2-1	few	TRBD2	CASSQGAGGYNEQFF	TGCGCCAGCAGCCAAGGGGCGGGAGGCTACAATGAGCAGTTCTTC
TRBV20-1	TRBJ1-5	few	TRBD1	CSAKDRNNQPQHF	TGCAGTGCTAAGGACAGGAATAATCAGCCCCAGCATTTT
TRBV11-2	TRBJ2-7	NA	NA	CASSLAGLAYEQYF	TGTGCCAGCAGCTTAGCAGGGTTGGCCTACGAGCAGTACTTC
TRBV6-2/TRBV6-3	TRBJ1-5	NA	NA	CASSYLSPGWIGNQPQHF	TGTGCCAGCAGTTATCTATCCCCCGGTTGGATTGGCAATCAGCCCCAGCATTTT
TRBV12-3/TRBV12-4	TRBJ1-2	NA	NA	CASSTGTPSGGYTF	TGTGCCAGCAGTACCGGGACACCCTCGGGCGGCTACACCTTC
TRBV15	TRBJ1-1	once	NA	CATSRGVESRTEAFF	TGTGCCACCAGCAGAGGTGTGGAAAGTCGGACTGAAGCTTTCTTT
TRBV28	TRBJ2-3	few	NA	CASSSRWIGINPDTQYF	TGTGCCAGCAGTTCCCGTTGGATCGGGATCAACCCAGATACGCAGTATTTT
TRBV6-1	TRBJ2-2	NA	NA	CASSEFRNTGELFF	TGTGCCAGCAGTGAATTTCGGAACACCGGGGAGCTGTTTTTT
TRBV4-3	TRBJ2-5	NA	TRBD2	CASSRLLGGGGGETQYF	TGCGCCAGCAGTCGACTCCTGGGCGGGGGGGGAGGAGAGACCCAGTACTTC
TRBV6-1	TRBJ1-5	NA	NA	CASSGDGDQPQHF	TGTGCCAGCAGTGGGGACGGGGACCAGCCCCAGCATTTT
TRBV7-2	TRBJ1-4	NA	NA	CASSFKPTNEKLFF	TGTGCCAGCAGCTTCAAACCAACTAATGAAAAACTGTTTTTT
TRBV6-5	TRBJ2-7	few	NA	CASSSPRWGYEQYF	TGTGCCAGCAGTTCCCCACGGTGGGGCTACGAGCAGTACTTC
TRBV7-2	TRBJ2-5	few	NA	CASSYQRGDITQYF	TGTGCCAGCAGCTACCAGAGGGGGGACATTACCCAGTACTTC
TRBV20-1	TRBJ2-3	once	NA	CSAPDPSLASTDTQYF	TGCAGTGCGCCCGACCCCTCGCTAGCTAGCACAGATACGCAGTATTTT
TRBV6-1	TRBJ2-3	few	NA	CASRKGGGTDTQYF	TGTGCCAGCAGGAAGGGAGGAGGGACAGATACGCAGTATTTT
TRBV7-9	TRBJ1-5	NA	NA	CASSLGRAGWSQPQHF	TGTGCCAGCAGCCTCGGTCGTGCAGGGTGGTCTCAGCCCCAGCATTTT
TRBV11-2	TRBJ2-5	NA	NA	CASSPNIQETQYF	TGTGCCAGCAGCCCTAACATTCAGGAGACCCAGTACTTC
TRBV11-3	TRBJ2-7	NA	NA	CASSLSDRYFSYEQYF	TGTGCCAGCAGCTTATCCGACAGGTACTTCTCCTACGAGCAGTACTTC
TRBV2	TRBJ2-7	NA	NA	CASTDIYSYEQYF	TGTGCCAGCACCGACATCTACTCCTACGAGCAGTACTTC
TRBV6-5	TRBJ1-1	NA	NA	CATDPRQGTAEAFF	TGTGCCACCGATCCGCGGCAGGGGACCGCTGAAGCTTTCTTT
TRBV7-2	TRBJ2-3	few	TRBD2	CASSSGTSGVSDTQYF	TGTGCCAGCAGCTCCGGGACTAGCGGGGTCTCGGATACGCAGTATTTT